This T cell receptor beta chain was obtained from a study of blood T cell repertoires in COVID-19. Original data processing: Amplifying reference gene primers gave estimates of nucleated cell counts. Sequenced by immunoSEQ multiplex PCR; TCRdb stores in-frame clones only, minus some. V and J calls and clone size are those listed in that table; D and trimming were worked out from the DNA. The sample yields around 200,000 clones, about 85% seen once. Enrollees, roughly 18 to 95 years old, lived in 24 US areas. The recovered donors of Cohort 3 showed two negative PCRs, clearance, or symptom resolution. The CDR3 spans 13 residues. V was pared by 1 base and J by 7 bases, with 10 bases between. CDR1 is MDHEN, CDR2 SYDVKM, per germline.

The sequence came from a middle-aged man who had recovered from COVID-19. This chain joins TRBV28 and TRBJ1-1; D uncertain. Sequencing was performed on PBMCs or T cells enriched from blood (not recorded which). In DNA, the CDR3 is TGTGCCAGCAGTTTATATGGTCCGCGTGAAGCTTTCTTT. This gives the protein CASSLYGPREAFF.